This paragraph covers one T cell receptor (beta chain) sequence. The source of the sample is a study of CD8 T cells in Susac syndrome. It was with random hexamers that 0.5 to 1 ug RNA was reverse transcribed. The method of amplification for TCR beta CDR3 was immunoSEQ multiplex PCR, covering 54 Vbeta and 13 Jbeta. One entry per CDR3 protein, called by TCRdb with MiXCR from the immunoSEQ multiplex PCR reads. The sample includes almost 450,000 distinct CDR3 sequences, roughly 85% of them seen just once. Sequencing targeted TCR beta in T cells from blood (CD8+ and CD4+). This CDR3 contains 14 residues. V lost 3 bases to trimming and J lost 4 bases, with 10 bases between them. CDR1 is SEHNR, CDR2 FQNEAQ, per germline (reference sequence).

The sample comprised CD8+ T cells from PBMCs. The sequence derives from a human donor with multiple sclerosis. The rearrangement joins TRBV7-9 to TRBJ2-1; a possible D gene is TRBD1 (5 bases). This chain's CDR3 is CASSFVQDYNEQFF. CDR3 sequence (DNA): TGTGCCAGCAGCTTCGTACAGGATTACAATGAGCAGTTCTTC.